This entry lists 14 T cell receptor beta chains sequenced from one sample in a study of T cells after yellow fever vaccination (dated by TCRdb to about 2019). The library was obtained by 5' RACE. The reads were generated on an Illumina NovaSeq 6000. In-frame beta chains were kept once TCRdb had trimmed the public reads at Q25 with fastp and called clones with MiXCR. For every CDR3 protein sequence, its rows merge into one entry that carries the most common genes and DNA. The sample records 95,000 to 100,000 distinct CDR3 sequences, around 5.5% of which are singletons. The ten largest clones add up to about two fifths of the sample. Explained via the paper, the treatment or condition label denotes: live attenuated yellow fever vaccine strain. Sequencing was performed on CD8+ T cells sorted from PBMCs, taken 10 days after the yellow fever booster vaccination. The receptors were gathered from a man aged 18 to 30 who received the YFV17D yellow fever vaccine.

This clonotype came up many times. The rearrangement joins TRBV4-1 to TRBJ2-7; no definite D call. Germline values: CDR1 MGHRA, CDR2 YSYEKL. The length of the CDR3 is 13 residues. Between the trimmed V and J ends, which lost 0 bases and 13 bases, there was a span of 16 bases. CDR3 amino acids: CASSQEWSETLYF. In DNA, the CDR3 is TGCGCCAGCAGCCAAGAATGGAGTGAGACTCTCTACTTC.

J is TRBJ2-1 and V is TRBV4-3; 7 bases are shared with TRBD2. V lost 0 bases to trimming and J lost 8 bases; unmatched junction nucleotides: 10. This CDR3 region has 16 residues. The germline V gene has CDR1 LGHNA and CDR2 YSLEER. CDR3 coding DNA: TGCGCCAGCAGCCAAGAAGTCAACAGCGGGGAGGATGAGCAGTTCTTC. Translation: CASSQEVNSGEDEQFF.

This clonotype came up a few times. This sequence joins TRBV2 and TRBJ2-7, with D perhaps TRBD2 (6 bases). Germline lookup yields CDR1 SNHLY and CDR2 FYNNEI. With 3 bases removed from V and 3 bases from J, the gap between germline ends came to 12 bases. This CDR3 contains 14 residues. CDR3 sequence: CASSDLGEVYEQYV. As DNA, the CDR3 is TGTGCCAGCAGTGACCTAGGGGAGGTCTACGAGCAGTACGTC.

The CDR3 sequence: CSARGARLRTQYF. In nucleotides, the CDR3 is TGCAGTGCTAGGGGGGCCAGGCTCCGGACCCAGTACTTC. The chain employs TRBV20-1 and TRBJ2-5; a weak D match, TRBD1 (6 bases). This CDR3 has 13 residues. Per the germline V gene, CDR1 is DFQATT and CDR2 is SNEGSKA (reference sequence). V lost 3 bases and J lost 7, with 15 bases in between.

This clonotype was found a few times. The chain joins TRBV12-3 or TRBV12-4 to TRBJ1-2; D unresolved. There are 13 residues in the CDR3. V was pared by 5 bases and J by 4 bases, with 11 bases between. CDR3 nucleotides: TGTGCCAGCAGTCCCCGGCGGGTCTATGGCTACACCTTC. Amino acid sequence: CASSPRRVYGYTF.

The chain combines TRBV6-1 with TRBJ2-1; D unresolved. This CDR3 is built from 12 residues. Trimming left V 3 bases short and J 9 bases short, with 9 bases between. Per germline, CDR1 MNHNS and CDR2 SASEGT. DNA of the CDR3: TGTGCCAGCAGTGATTACTTACTTGAGCAGTTCTTC. Translation gives CASSDYLLEQFF.

The chain employs TRBV29-1 and TRBJ1-5; TRBD1 might be the D (5 bases). Germline V gene lookup returns CDR1 SQVTM and CDR2 ANQGSEA. V was shortened by 4 bases and J by 5 bases, with 9 bases between the two germline ends. The CDR3 spans 12 residues. CDR3 sequence: CSVGGTDQPQHF. CDR3 DNA: TGCAGCGTTGGGGGCACAGATCAGCCCCAGCATTTT.

This clonotype was seen a handful of times. J is TRBJ2-7 and V is TRBV4-1, with TRBD1 matching 8 bases. CDR3 length equals 15 residues. V trimming: 1 base; J trimming: 0 bases; junction bases outside the gene matches: 2. Germline CDR1 is MGHRA and CDR2 is YSYEKL. CDR3 sequence reads: CASSQGGTGSYEQYF. CDR3 DNA: TGCGCCAGCAGCCAAGGCGGGACAGGCTCCTACGAGCAGTACTTC.

The genes are TRBV6-1 and TRBJ2-7, with D unclear. CDR3 length equals 13 residues. Germline values: CDR1 MNHNS, CDR2 SASEGT. Trimming shortened V by 2 bases and J by 1 base, and 6 bases separated the two germline ends. CDR3 loop: CASSEQESYEQYV. The CDR3 nucleotides are TGTGCCAGCAGTGAACAAGAATCCTACGAGCAGTACGTC.

This clonotype has just a few counts. The chain has TRBV20-1 and TRBJ1-1; 7 bases agree with TRBD1. The length of the CDR3 is 16 residues. CDR1 is DFQATT and CDR2 is SNEGSKA in the germline V gene (reference sequence). V was pared by 3 bases and J by 0 bases, with 10 bases of the junction left unmatched. CDR3 in DNA: TGCAGTGCTAGTGGCAGGGGGGGCCCTGTGAACACTGAAGCTTTCTTT. Translation: CSASGRGGPVNTEAFF.

The chain recombines TRBV19 with TRBJ2-2, with 9 bases fitting TRBD2. In germline, CDR1 is LNHDA, CDR2 SQIVND (reference sequence). CDR3 length equals 15 residues. The V gene end was trimmed by 4 bases and the J gene end by 5 bases; junction bases not matched to a gene: 5. CDR3 sequence: CASSNRLAGTGELFF. In DNA, the CDR3 is TGTGCCAGTAGTAATCGCCTAGCGGGGACCGGGGAGCTGTTTTTT.

This rearrangement joins TRBV6-4 to TRBJ2-1; no firm D call. Trimming shortened V by 3 bases and J by 7 bases, and 16 bases separated the two germline ends. This CDR3 spans 15 amino acids. Looked up from germline, CDR1 is MRHNA and CDR2 is SNTAGT. CDR3 in DNA: TGTGCCAGCAGTGAAGGCGCCGGAGTGGGTAATGAGCAGTTCTTC. This translates into CASSEGAGVGNEQFF.

This clonotype has more than one count but fewer than ten. The V and J genes are TRBV12-2 and TRBJ2-1; the table's D call, TRBD1, has no DNA check behind it. TRBV12-2 is a pseudogene locus. The CDR3 length is 17 residues. In DNA form, the CDR3 reads TGTGCAAGTCGCCGATCTCAGGGGTCTCACTCCTACAATGAGCAGTTCTTC. This gives the protein CASRRSQGSHSYNEQFF.

This clonotype was detected many times. The genes are TRBV7-9 and TRBJ1-1; D unclear. The V gene lost 0 bases and the J gene lost 2 bases, with 7 bases spanning the gap. Per the germline V gene, CDR1 is SEHNR and CDR2 is FQNEAQ (reference sequence). This CDR3 contains 14 residues. For the CDR3, the DNA is TGTGCCAGCAGCTTAGCGCGGGTCAACACTGAAGCTTTCTTT. Translating gives CASSLARVNTEAFF.